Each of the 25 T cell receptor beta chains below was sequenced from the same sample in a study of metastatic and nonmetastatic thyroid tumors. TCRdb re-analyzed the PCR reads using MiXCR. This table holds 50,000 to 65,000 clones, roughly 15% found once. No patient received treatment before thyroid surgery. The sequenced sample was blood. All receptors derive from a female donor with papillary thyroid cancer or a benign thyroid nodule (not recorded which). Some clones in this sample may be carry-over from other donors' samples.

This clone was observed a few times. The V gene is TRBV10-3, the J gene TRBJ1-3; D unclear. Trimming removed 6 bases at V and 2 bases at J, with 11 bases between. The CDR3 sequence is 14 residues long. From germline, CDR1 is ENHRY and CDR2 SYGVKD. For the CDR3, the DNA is TGTGCCATCAGGAATAACGACGCTGGAAACACCATATATTTT. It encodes CAIRNNDAGNTIYF.

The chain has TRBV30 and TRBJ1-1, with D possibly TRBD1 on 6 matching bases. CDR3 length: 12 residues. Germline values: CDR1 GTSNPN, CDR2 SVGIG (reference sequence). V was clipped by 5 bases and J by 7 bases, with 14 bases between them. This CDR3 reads CAWSGGGIEAFF. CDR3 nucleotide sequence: TGTGCCTGGTCCGGAGGGGGAATTGAAGCTTTCTTT.

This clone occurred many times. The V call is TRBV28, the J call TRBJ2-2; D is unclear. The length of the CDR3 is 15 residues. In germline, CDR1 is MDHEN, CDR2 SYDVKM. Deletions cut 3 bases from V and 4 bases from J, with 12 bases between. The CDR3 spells CASSFGDIITGELFF. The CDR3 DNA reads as TGTGCCAGCAGTTTTGGAGACATAATCACCGGGGAGCTGTTTTTT.

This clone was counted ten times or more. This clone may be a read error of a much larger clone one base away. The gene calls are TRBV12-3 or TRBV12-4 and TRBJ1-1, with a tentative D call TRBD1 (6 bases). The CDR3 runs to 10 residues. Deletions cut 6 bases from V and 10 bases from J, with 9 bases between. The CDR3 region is CASSGGGAFF. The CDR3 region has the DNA TGTGCCAGCAGCGGAGGGGGAGCTTTCTTT.

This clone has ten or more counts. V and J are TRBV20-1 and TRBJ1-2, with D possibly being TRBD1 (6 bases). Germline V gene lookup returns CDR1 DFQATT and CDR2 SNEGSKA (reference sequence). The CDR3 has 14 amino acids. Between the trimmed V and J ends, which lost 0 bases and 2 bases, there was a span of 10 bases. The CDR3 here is CSARDWGGNYGYTF. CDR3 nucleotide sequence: TGCAGTGCTAGAGATTGGGGGGGCAACTATGGCTACACCTTC.

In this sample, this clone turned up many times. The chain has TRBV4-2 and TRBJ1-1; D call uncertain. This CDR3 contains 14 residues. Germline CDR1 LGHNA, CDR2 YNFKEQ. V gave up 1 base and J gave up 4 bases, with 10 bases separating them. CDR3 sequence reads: CASSQVTVTTEAFF. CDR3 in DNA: TGTGCCAGCAGCCAAGTAACAGTGACCACTGAAGCTTTCTTT.

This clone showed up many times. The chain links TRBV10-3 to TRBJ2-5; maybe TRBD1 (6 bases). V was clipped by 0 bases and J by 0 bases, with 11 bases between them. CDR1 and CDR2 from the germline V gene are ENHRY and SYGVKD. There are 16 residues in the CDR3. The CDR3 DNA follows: TGTGCCATCAGTGAGTCGTCCAGGGGTCACCAAGAGACCCAGTACTTC. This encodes CAISESSRGHQETQYF.

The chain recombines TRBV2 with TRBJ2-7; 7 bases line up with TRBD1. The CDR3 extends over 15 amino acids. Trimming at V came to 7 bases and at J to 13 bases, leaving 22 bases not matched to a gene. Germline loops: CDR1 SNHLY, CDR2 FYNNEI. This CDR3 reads CASTRGQAISYDQYF. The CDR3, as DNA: TGTGCCAGCACGAGGGGGCAGGCAATCTCCTACGATCAATACTTC.

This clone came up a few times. CDR3 protein: CASSTKGAYGYTF. The CDR3, as DNA: TGTGCCAGTTCGACAAAGGGGGCCTATGGCTACACCTTC. The chain has TRBV27 and TRBJ1-2, with TRBD1 matching 7 bases. V dropped 9 bases and J dropped 4; count of bases not matched to a gene: 8. Looked up from germline, CDR1 is MNHEY and CDR2 is SMNVEV (reference sequence). The CDR3 is 13 residues long.

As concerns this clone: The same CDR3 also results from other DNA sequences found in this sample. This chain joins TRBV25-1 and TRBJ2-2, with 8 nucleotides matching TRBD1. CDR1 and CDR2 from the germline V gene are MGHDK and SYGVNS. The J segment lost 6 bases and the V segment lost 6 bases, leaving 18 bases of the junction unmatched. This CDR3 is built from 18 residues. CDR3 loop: CASSAPRTGLSHAGELFF. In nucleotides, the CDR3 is TGTGCCAGCAGCGCGCCGAGGACAGGGCTATCTCACGCCGGGGAGCTGTTTTTT.

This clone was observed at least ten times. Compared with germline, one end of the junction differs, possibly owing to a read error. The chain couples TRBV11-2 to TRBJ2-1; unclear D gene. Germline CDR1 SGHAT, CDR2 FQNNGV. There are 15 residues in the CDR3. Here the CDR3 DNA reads TGTGCCAGCAGCTTATCCGGGTACTCCTCCAATGAGCAGTTCTTC. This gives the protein CASSLSGYSSNEQFF.

CDR3 region: CSARTESTSQHF. Here the CDR3 DNA reads TGCAGTGCTAGAACCGAGTCCACCTCCCAGCATTTT. This chain connects TRBV20-1 to TRBJ1-5; D uncertain. The CDR3 extends over 12 amino acids. The germline V and J ends were trimmed by 2 bases and 11 bases, with 13 bases remaining between them. CDR1 and CDR2 (germline): DFQATT, SNEGSKA (reference sequence).

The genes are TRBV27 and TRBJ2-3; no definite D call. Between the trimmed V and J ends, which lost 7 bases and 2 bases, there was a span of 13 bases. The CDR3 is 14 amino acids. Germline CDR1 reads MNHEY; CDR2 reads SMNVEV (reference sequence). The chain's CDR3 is CASIFIRFTDTQYF. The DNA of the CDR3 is TGTGCCAGCATTTTCATAAGATTCACAGATACGCAGTATTTT.

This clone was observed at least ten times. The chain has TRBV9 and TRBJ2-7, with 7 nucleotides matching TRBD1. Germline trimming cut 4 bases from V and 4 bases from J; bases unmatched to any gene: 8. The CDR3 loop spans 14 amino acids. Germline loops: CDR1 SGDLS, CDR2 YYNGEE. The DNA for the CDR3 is TGTGCCAGCAGCCCTTGGGACAGATCTTACGAGCAGTACTTC. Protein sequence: CASSPWDRSYEQYF.

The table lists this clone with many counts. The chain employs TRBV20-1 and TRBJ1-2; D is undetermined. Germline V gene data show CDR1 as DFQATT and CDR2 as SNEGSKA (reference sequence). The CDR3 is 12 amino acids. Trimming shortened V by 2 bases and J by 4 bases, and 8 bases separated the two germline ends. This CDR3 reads CSARTHFYGYTF. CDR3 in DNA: TGCAGTGCTAGAACACACTTCTATGGCTACACCTTC.

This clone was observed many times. The CDR3 DNA reads TGTGCCAGCAGACCGGGACTAGCGGGAGGAGCGTACAATGAGCAGTTCTTC. Its translation is CASRPGLAGGAYNEQFF. V and J are TRBV11-1 and TRBJ2-1; TRBD2 aligns across 15 bases. Germline values: CDR1 SGHAT, CDR2 FQDESV (reference sequence). The trim removed 6 bases at V and 4 bases at J, leaving 7 bases unmatched. The CDR3 runs 17 residues.

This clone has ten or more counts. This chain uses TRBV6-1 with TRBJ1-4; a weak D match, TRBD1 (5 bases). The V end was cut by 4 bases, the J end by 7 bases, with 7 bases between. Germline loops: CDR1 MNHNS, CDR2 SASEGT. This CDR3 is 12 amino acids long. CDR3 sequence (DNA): TGTGCCAGCAGTGGAGACAGTGAAAAACTGTTTTTT. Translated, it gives CASSGDSEKLFF.

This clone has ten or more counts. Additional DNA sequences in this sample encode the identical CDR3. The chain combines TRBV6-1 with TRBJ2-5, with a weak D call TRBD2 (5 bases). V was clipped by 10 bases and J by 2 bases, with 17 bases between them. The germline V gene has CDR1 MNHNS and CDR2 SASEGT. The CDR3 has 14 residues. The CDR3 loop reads CATLGETFQETQYF. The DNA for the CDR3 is TGTGCCACCCTCGGGGAAACTTTTCAAGAGACCCAGTACTTC.

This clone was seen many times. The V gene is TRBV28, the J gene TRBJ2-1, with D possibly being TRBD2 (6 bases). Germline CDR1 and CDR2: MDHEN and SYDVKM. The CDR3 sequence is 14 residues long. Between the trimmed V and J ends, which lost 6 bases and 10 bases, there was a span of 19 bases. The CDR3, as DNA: TGTGCCAGCAGGGGACTCAAGGCCTTTCCCGAGCAGTTCTTC. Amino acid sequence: CASRGLKAFPEQFF.

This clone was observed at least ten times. The CDR3: CASSGNPWDMLQPQHF. The CDR3 region has the DNA TGTGCCAGCAGCGGAAACCCTTGGGACATGCTCCAGCCCCAGCATTTT. V is TRBV27 and J is TRBJ1-5, with a weak D call TRBD1 (6 bases). The CDR3 extends over 16 amino acids. Germline CDR1 MNHEY, CDR2 SMNVEV (reference sequence). V dropped 6 bases and J dropped 7 bases, with 22 bases sitting between them.

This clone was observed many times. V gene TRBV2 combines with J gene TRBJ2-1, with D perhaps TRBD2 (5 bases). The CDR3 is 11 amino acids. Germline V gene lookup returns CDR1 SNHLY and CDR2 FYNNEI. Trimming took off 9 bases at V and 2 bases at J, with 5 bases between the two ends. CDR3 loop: CASSAYNEQFF. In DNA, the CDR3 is TGTGCCAGTAGCGCCTACAATGAGCAGTTCTTC.

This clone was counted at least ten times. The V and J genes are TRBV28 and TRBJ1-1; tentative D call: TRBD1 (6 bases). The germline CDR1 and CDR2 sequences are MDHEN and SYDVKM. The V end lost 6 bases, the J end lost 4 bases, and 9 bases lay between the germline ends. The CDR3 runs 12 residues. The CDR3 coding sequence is TGTGCCAGCAGCTTACAGGGCACTGAAGCTTTCTTT. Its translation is CASSLQGTEAFF.

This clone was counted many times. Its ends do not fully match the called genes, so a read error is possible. CDR3 bases: TGTGCCAGCAGAACTATAGGACAGTCGGATCAACCCCAGCATTTT. It codes for CASRTIGQSDQPQHF. This chain connects TRBV6-2 or TRBV6-3 to TRBJ1-5, with D perhaps TRBD1 (6 bases). CDR3 length equals 15 residues. Germline values: CDR1 MNHEY, CDR2 SVGEGT.

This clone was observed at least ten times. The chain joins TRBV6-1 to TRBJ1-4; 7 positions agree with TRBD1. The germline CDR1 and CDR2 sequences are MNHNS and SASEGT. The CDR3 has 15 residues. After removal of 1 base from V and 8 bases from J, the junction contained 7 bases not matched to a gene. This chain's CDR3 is CASSEEGAGGEKLFF. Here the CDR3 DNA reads TGTGCCAGCAGTGAAGAGGGGGCCGGGGGAGAAAAACTGTTTTTT.

In DNA form, the CDR3 reads TGTGCCAGCAGCTCCCTAGCGGGAATGGTGTACAATGAGCAGTTCTTC. The encoded protein is CASSSLAGMVYNEQFF. The chain joins TRBV11-2 to TRBJ2-1; 9 nucleotides align to TRBD2. The germline CDR1 and CDR2 sequences are SGHAT and FQNNGV. This CDR3 region has 16 residues. Trimming removed 4 bases from V and 4 bases from J; junction bases left unmatched: 8.